The rows below give T cell receptor beta chains drawn from one sample of a study of blood T cell repertoires in COVID-19. The table came from immunoSEQ multiplex PCR; TCRdb's copy has only in-frame clones and leaves some out. The sample holds tens of thousands of clones, about 91% seen once. The sample consisted of peripheral blood. All receptors derive from a human donor with active COVID-19. The donor label of this sample is uncertain. Both conserved end residues are part of each CDR3. Each record gives: clone size, V gene, CDR3 length, D gene, J gene, CDR3 protein, CDR3 DNA. D genes are given only for firm matches. The size field is filled for only some rows; it gives once, few, many or a size class.

>once|TRBV12-3/TRBV12-4|12|-|TRBJ2-1
CASSPIRNEQFF
TGTGCCAGCAGCCCCATTCGGAATGAGCAGTTCTTC
>-|TRBV6-5|14|-|TRBJ2-1
CASSYSIQGHEQFF
TGTGCCAGCAGTTACTCGATACAGGGCCATGAGCAGTTCTTC
>-|TRBV24-1|15|-|TRBJ2-7
CATSENTGNLDEQYF
TGTGCCACCAGTGAAAATACAGGTAACTTGGACGAGCAGTACTTC
>-|TRBV6-2/TRBV6-3|15|-|TRBJ2-7
CASSYSTVAVYEQYF
TGTGCCAGCAGTTACTCGACGGTCGCGGTCTACGAGCAGTACTTC
>-|TRBV5-5|15|TRBD1|TRBJ2-7
CASSRTGGEDYEQYF
TGTGCCAGCAGCCGGACAGGGGGTGAAGACTACGAGCAGTACTTC
>-|TRBV27|12|-|TRBJ2-1
CASSLGGNEQFF
TGTGCCAGCTCGCTAGGGGGCAATGAGCAGTTCTTC
>-|TRBV6-2/TRBV6-3|13|-|TRBJ1-5
CASSYGMSADQHF
TGTGCCAGCAGTTACGGAATGAGTGCGGACCAGCATTTT
>-|TRBV6-4|16|TRBD2|TRBJ2-1
CASSEVAGPPKDEQFF
TGTGCCAGCAGTGAGGTAGCGGGACCCCCTAAGGATGAGCAGTTCTTC
>-|TRBV19|15|TRBD1|TRBJ1-2
CASTPGQGLYHGYTF
TGTGCCAGTACCCCGGGACAGGGCTTGTACCATGGCTACACCTTC
>-|TRBV19|16|-|TRBJ2-1
CASSIWSGKLLNEQFF
TGTGCCAGTAGTATTTGGTCCGGGAAGCTTCTCAATGAGCAGTTCTTC
>-|TRBV6-5|15|TRBD1|TRBJ1-5
CASSRDRAGNQPQHF
TGTGCCAGCAGTCGGGACAGGGCCGGCAATCAGCCCCAGCATTTT
>once|TRBV28|16|-|TRBJ2-5
CASSLRGASGQETQYF
TGTGCCAGCAGTTTGAGGGGGGCTAGCGGCCAAGAGACCCAGTACTTC
>once|TRBV28|15|TRBD1|TRBJ2-1
CASSPRTGVSNEQFF
TGTGCCAGCAGTCCCCGGACAGGGGTTTCGAATGAGCAGTTCTTC
>-|TRBV3-1/TRBV3-2|15|TRBD2|TRBJ2-7
CASSRRLAGTYEQYF
TGTGCCAGCAGCAGACGACTAGCGGGCACCTACGAGCAGTACTTC
>-|TRBV11-3|17|TRBD1|TRBJ1-5
CASSLSHRGLGNQPQHF
TGTGCCAGCAGCTTAAGCCACAGGGGGCTTGGCAATCAGCCCCAGCATTTT
>-|TRBV2|15|-|TRBJ1-5
CASSEAPITDQPQHF
TGTGCCAGCAGTGAAGCACCGATTACGGATCAGCCCCAGCATTTT
>few|TRBV24-1|13|-|TRBJ1-5
CATSSQVHQPQHF
TGTGCCACCAGTTCTCAGGTACATCAGCCCCAGCATTTT
>once|TRBV10-3|15|-|TRBJ2-5
CAISESPTVQETQYF
TGTGCCATCAGTGAGTCCCCGACAGTCCAAGAGACCCAGTACTTC
>-|TRBV25-1|16|-|TRBJ2-1
CASSHTGTTRYNEQFF
TGTGCCAGCAGTCATACCGGGACAACCCGCTACAATGAGCAGTTCTTC
>-|TRBV28|13|-|TRBJ2-1
CASRGDRRNEQFF
TGTGCCAGCAGGGGTGACAGGCGAAATGAGCAGTTCTTC
>-|TRBV5-1|14|-|TRBJ1-2
CASSLDSPNYGYTF
TGCGCCAGCAGCTTGGACAGCCCTAACTATGGCTACACCTTC
>-|TRBV7-8|14|TRBD1|TRBJ1-1
CASSLGQGRTEAFF
TGTGCCAGCAGCTTAGGACAGGGTCGAACTGAAGCTTTCTTT
>-|TRBV5-1|17|TRBD2|TRBJ2-2
CASSLASGLADTGELFF
TGCGCCAGCAGCTTGGCCAGTGGACTAGCAGACACCGGGGAGCTGTTTTTT
>-|TRBV11-2|13|TRBD1|TRBJ2-7
CASSLDSGTGGYF
TGTGCCAGCAGCTTAGATTCTGGGACAGGGGGGTACTTC
>-|TRBV28|14|TRBD2|TRBJ2-7
CASSRGGLSYEQYF
TGTGCCAGCAGTCGCGGGGGATTATCCTACGAGCAGTACTTC
>once|TRBV6-5|13|-|TRBJ1-5
CASSYGEGQPQHF
TGTGCCAGCAGTTACGGGGAGGGTCAGCCCCAGCATTTT
>once|TRBV5-1|16|TRBD2|TRBJ2-2
CASSFSSSGMGGELFF
TGCGCCAGCAGCTTTTCGTCTAGCGGGATGGGCGGGGAGCTGTTTTTT
>-|TRBV5-1|14|TRBD2|TRBJ2-1
CASSLTSGRNEQFF
TGCGCCAGCAGCTTGACTAGCGGGAGAAATGAGCAGTTCTTC
>-|TRBV5-8|13|TRBD1|TRBJ1-4
CASRRTGGEKLFF
TGTGCCAGCAGGCGCACAGGGGGTGAAAAACTGTTTTTT
>-|TRBV28|15|-|TRBJ1-5
CASSPLGRGNQPQHF
TGTGCCAGCAGTCCCTTAGGTCGGGGCAATCAGCCCCAGCATTTT
>-|TRBV10-1|16|TRBD2|TRBJ2-3
CASSESLAGVGDTQYF
TGCGCCAGCAGTGAGTCCCTAGCGGGAGTAGGAGATACGCAGTATTTT
>-|TRBV5-6|15|-|TRBJ2-6
CASSPSPQVRNVLTF
TGTGCCAGCAGCCCTTCGCCACAGGTTCGAAACGTCCTGACTTTC
>few|TRBV5-6|16|-|TRBJ1-3
CASRGQGWLVGNTIYF
TGTGCCAGCAGAGGGCAGGGTTGGCTCGTGGGAAACACCATATATTTT
>-|TRBV6-5|13|-|TRBJ2-2
CASNRELAGELFF
TGTGCCAGCAACAGGGAGTTAGCCGGGGAGCTGTTTTTT
>-|TRBV2|14|TRBD1|TRBJ2-2
CASSGQGASGELFF
TGTGCCAGCTCGGGACAGGGGGCAAGCGGGGAGCTGTTTTTT
>-|TRBV28|14|TRBD1|TRBJ1-2
CASSLDRTDYGYTF
TGTGCCAGCAGTTTGGACAGGACCGACTATGGCTACACCTTC
>-|TRBV28|12|-|TRBJ2-5
CASSLLQETQYF
TGTGCCAGCAGTTTACTACAAGAGACCCAGTACTTC
>-|TRBV11-3|15|-|TRBJ2-1
CASSQRASALNEQFF
TGTGCCAGCAGCCAGAGGGCTAGCGCCCTCAATGAGCAGTTCTTC
>-|TRBV28|14|-|TRBJ1-1
CASSLSDRSFITFF
TGTGCCAGCAGTTTATCGGACAGATCGTTTATTACTTTCTTT
>-|TRBV15|15|TRBD1|TRBJ1-3
CATSSRTGRGNTIYF
TGTGCCACCAGCAGTCGGACAGGGAGAGGAAACACCATATATTTT
>-|TRBV30|14|-|TRBJ2-2
CAWRPRGGTGELFF
TGTGCCTGGAGACCCAGGGGAGGGACCGGGGAGCTGTTTTTT
>-|TRBV5-5|16|TRBD2|TRBJ2-5
CASSFDLRERQETQYF
TGTGCCAGCAGCTTTGATCTGCGGGAGAGACAAGAGACCCAGTACTTC
>-|TRBV14|16|-|TRBJ1-3
CASSPRQVNSGNTIYF
TGTGCCAGCAGCCCTCGGCAGGTGAACTCTGGAAACACCATATATTTT
>-|TRBV12-3/TRBV12-4|13|-|TRBJ1-5
CASSLAEYQPQHF
TGTGCCAGCAGTTTAGCGGAGTATCAGCCCCAGCATTTT
>-|TRBV5-6|14|TRBD1|TRBJ2-5
CASSSTGTAETQYF
TGTGCCAGCAGCAGTACCGGGACAGCGGAGACCCAGTACTTC
>-|TRBV28|15|-|TRBJ1-1
CASSPATGGRTEAFF
TGTGCCAGCAGTCCCGCGACAGGTGGGAGAACTGAAGCTTTCTTT
>once|TRBV6-6|15|-|TRBJ1-3
CASSPRGAAGNTIYF
TGTGCCAGCAGCCCACGGGGGGCTGCCGGAAACACCATATATTTT
>-|TRBV27|16|-|TRBJ1-2
CASSLSYGGVYYGYTF
TGTGCCAGCAGTTTATCTTATGGGGGGGTTTACTATGGCTACACCTTC
>once|TRBV12-3/TRBV12-4|13|TRBD1|TRBJ1-2
CASSSPTGGGYTF
TGTGCCAGCAGTTCGCCCACAGGGGGCGGCTACACCTTC
>-|TRBV5-1|14|TRBD1|TRBJ1-1
CASGQTGDHTEAFF
TGCGCCAGCGGGCAAACAGGGGACCACACTGAAGCTTTCTTT
>-|TRBV10-3|14|-|TRBJ1-5
CAISDGGPFQPQHF
TGTGCCATCAGTGACGGGGGGCCTTTCCAGCCCCAGCATTTT
>-|TRBV18|15|-|TRBJ1-1
CASSPDYGGGTEAFF
TGTGCCAGCTCACCAGATTATGGGGGAGGCACTGAAGCTTTCTTT
>once|TRBV5-4|15|-|TRBJ2-1
CASSLGLASYNEQFF
TGTGCCAGCAGCTTAGGGCTAGCATCCTACAATGAGCAGTTCTTC
>-|TRBV5-1|17|TRBD2|TRBJ2-2
CASSRGLAGYHTGELFF
TGCGCCAGCAGCAGGGGACTAGCGGGATATCACACCGGGGAGCTGTTTTTT
>-|TRBV7-2|15|-|TRBJ1-2
CASSLAPNDNYGYTF
TGTGCCAGCAGTCTAGCCCCAAATGATAACTATGGCTACACCTTC
>-|TRBV5-1|15|-|TRBJ1-5
CASSLAGGGNQPQHF
TGCGCCAGCAGCTTGGCGGGAGGAGGTAATCAGCCCCAGCATTTT
>-|TRBV19|14|-|TRBJ2-1
CASSMGAGFNEQFF
TGTGCCAGTAGTATGGGGGCAGGGTTTAATGAGCAGTTCTTC
>-|TRBV6-7|18|-|TRBJ2-3
CASSPGTRERPSTDTQYF
TGTGCCAGCAGTCCCGGGACTCGGGAAAGACCTAGCACAGATACGCAGTATTTT
>-|TRBV18|17|TRBD1|TRBJ1-4
CASSPGTDGPTNEKLFF
TGTGCCAGCTCACCCGGGACAGATGGACCAACTAATGAAAAACTGTTTTTT
>-|TRBV27|15|TRBD1|TRBJ1-3
CASSLTGGSLDTIYF
TGTGCCAGCAGTTTGACAGGGGGCTCGTTGGACACCATATATTTT